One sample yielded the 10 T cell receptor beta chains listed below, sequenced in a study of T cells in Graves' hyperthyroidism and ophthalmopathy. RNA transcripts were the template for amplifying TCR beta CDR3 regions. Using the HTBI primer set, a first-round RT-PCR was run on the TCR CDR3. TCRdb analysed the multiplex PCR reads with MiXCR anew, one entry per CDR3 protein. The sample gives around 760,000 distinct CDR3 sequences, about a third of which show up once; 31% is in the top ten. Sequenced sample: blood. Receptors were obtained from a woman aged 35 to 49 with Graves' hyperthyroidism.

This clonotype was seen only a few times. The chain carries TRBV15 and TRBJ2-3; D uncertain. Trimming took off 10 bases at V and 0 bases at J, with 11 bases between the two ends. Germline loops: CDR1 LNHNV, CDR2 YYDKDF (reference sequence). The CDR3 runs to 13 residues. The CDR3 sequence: CASGRTSTDTQYF. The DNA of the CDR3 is TGTGCCAGTGGACGTACTAGCACAGATACGCAGTATTTT.

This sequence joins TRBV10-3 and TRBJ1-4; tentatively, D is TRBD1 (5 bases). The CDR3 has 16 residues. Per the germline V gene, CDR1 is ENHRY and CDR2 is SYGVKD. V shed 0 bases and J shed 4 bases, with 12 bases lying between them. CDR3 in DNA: TGTGCCATCAGTGAGTCGAAAGGGGATATTAATGAAAAACTGTTTTTT. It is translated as CAISESKGDINEKLFF.

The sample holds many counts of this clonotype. The CDR3: CASSVDGDTEAFF. CDR3 nucleotide sequence: TGTGCCAGCAGCGTCGACGGGGACACTGAAGCTTTCTTT. This chain links TRBV7-9 with TRBJ1-1; D is uncertain. Germline values: CDR1 SEHNR, CDR2 FQNEAQ (reference sequence). The germline V and J ends were trimmed by 5 bases and 3 bases, with 10 bases remaining between them. The CDR3 has 13 residues.

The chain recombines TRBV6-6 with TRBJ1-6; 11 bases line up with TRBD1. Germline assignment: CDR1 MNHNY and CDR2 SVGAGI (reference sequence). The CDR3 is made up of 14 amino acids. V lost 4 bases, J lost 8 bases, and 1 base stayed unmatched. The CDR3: CASSWTGGDSPLHF. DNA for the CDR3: TGTGCCAGCAGTTGGACAGGGGGCGATTCACCCCTCCACTTT.

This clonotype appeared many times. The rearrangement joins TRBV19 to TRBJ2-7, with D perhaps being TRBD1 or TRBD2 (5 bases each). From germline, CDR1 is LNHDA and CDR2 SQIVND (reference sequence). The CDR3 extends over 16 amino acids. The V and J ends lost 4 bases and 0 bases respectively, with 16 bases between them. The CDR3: CASSTIRDASSYEQYF. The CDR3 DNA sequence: TGTGCCAGTAGTACTATCCGGGACGCGAGCTCCTACGAGCAGTACTTC.

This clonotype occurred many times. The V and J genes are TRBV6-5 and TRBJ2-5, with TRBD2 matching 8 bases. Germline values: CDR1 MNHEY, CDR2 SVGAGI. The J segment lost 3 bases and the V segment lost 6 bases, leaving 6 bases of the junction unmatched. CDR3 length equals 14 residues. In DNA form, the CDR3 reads TGTGCCAGCAGATCTCTAGCGGGTAAAGAGACCCAGTACTTC. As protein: CASRSLAGKETQYF.

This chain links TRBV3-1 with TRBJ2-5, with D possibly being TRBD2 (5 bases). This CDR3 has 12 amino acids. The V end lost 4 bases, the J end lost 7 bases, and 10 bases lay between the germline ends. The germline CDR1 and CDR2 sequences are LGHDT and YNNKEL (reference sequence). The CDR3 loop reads CASSLGKGTQYF. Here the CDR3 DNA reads TGTGCCAGCAGCCTCGGGAAAGGGACCCAGTACTTC.

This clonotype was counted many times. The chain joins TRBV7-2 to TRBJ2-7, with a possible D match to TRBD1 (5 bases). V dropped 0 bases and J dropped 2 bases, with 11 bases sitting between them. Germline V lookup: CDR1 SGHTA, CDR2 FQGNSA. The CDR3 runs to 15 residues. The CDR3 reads CASSLAAGSPYEQYF. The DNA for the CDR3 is TGTGCCAGCAGCTTAGCGGCAGGGTCCCCCTACGAGCAGTACTTC.

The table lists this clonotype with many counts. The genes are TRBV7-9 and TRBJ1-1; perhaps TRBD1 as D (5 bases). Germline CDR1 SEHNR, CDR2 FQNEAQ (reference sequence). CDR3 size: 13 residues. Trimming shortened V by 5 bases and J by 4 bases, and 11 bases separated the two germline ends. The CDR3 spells CASSPGHSTEAFF. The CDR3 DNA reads TGTGCCAGCAGCCCCGGACACTCCACTGAAGCTTTCTTT.

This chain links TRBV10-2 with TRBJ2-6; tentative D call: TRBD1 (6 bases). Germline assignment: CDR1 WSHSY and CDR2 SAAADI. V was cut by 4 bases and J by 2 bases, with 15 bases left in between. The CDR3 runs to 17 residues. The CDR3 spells CASSAPGDAPGANVLTF. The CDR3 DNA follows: TGCGCCAGCAGTGCCCCAGGGGACGCTCCTGGGGCCAACGTCCTGACTTTC.